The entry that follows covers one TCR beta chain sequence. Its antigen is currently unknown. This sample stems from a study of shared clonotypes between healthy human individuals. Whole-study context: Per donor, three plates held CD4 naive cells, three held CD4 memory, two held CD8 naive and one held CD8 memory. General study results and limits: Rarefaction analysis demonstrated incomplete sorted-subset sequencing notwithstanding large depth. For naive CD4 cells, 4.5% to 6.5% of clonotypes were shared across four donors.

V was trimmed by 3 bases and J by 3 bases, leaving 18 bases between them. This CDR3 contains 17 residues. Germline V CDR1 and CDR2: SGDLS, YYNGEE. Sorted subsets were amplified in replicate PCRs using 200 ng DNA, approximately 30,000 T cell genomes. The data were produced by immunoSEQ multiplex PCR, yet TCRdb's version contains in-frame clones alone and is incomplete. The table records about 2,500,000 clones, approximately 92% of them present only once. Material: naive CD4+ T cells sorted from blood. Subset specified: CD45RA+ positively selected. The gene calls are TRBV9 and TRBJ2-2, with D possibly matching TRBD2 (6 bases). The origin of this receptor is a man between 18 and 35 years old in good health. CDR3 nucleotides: TGTGCCAGCAGCGGCCGGGGACTTACCCTCGACACCGGGGAGCTGTTTTTT. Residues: CASSGRGLTLDTGELFF.